These 15 T cell receptor beta chains share one sample of origin, sequenced in a study of CD4 T cell repertoires in COVID-19. The memory T cells were sequenced right after ex vivo isolation, without culture. Data came from immunoSEQ multiplex PCR; TCRdb stores just in-frame clones and leaves some out. The sample shows about 24,000 clones, about 93% of them seen only once. The sample was circulating follicular helper CD4+ T cells (cTfh) from blood, taken before the COVID-19 pandemic. The receptors here all came from a human donor who had COVID-19.

The chain carries TRBV6-5 and TRBJ2-7; 7 bases map to TRBD1. The CDR3 totals 13 residues. J gave up 0 bases and V 9 bases, and 5 bases lay outside the gene matches. CDR1 and CDR2 (germline): MNHEY, SVGAGI. CDR3 sequence reads: CASTRDSSYEQYF. The CDR3 bases are TGTGCCAGTACCCGGGACAGCTCCTACGAGCAGTACTTC.

The rearrangement joins TRBV29-1 to TRBJ2-5, with D uncertain. The J call may be faulty, since TRBJ2-7 better matches the DNA end. This CDR3 has 12 amino acids. The germline gives CDR1 SQVTM, CDR2 ANQGSEA. The CDR3 DNA sequence: TGCAGCGTCGCGACTCAATCCAACGAGCAGTACTTC. Amino acid sequence: CSVATQSNEQYF.

The chain recombines TRBV30 with TRBJ2-1; 7 bases align to TRBD2. The CDR3 totals 15 residues. Germline CDR1 is GTSNPN and CDR2 is SVGIG (reference sequence). With 1 base clipped from V and 6 bases from J, the junction kept 9 bases outside the gene matches. Written as DNA, the CDR3 is TGTGCCTGGAGTGCCCGCATACTAGCGCGCAATGAGCAGTTCTTC. This translates into CAWSARILARNEQFF.

The chain joins TRBV19 to TRBJ1-2; possible D gene TRBD1, 5 bases. CDR1 is LNHDA, CDR2 SQIVND, per germline (reference sequence). Trimming removed 7 bases from V and 5 bases from J, with 23 bases in between. The CDR3 is 16 residues long. CDR3 nucleotides: TGTGCCAGTACCCAGAGCTTGGGAACAGGTCTGTATGGCTACACCTTC. The encoded protein is CASTQSLGTGLYGYTF.

V gene TRBV15 combines with J gene TRBJ1-2; weak D call: TRBD1 (5 bases). Trimming removed 0 bases at V and 4 bases at J, with 9 bases between. The germline gives CDR1 LNHNV, CDR2 YYDKDF (reference sequence). This CDR3 region has 14 residues. CDR3 sequence reads: CATSRDQGGYGYTF. The CDR3 region has the DNA TGTGCCACCAGCAGAGATCAGGGTGGCTATGGCTACACCTTC.

The chain recombines TRBV11-2 with TRBJ2-7; the D is unclear. Germline loops: CDR1 SGHAT, CDR2 FQNNGV. The CDR3 consists of 13 residues. V lost 1 base to trimming and J lost 3 bases, with 7 bases between them. The CDR3 sequence is CASSLGTSYEQYF. The CDR3 DNA sequence: TGTGCCAGCAGCTTAGGAACAAGCTACGAGCAGTACTTC.

The J gene is TRBJ2-5, the V gene TRBV11-2, with D tentatively TRBD2 (5 bases). V lost 0 bases and J 6 bases, leaving 14 bases between the germline ends. The CDR3 is 15 residues long. Germline V CDR1 and CDR2: SGHAT, FQNNGV. This CDR3 is CASSLESATGKTQYF. CDR3 nucleotides: TGTGCCAGCAGCTTAGAGAGTGCGACGGGGAAGACCCAGTACTTC.

The J gene is TRBJ1-1, the V gene TRBV6-1, with D perhaps matching TRBD1 (6 bases). Germline assignment: CDR1 MNHNS and CDR2 SASEGT. V gave up 10 bases and J gave up 0 bases, with 9 bases separating them. There are 12 residues in the CDR3. CDR3 sequence (DNA): TGTGCCATACAGGGAATGAACACTGAAGCTTTCTTT. This sequence encodes CAIQGMNTEAFF.

The chain couples TRBV23-1 to TRBJ1-5, with 8 nucleotides matching TRBD1. TRBV23-1 is placed among ORFs of uncertain function. The CDR3 sequence is 13 residues long. V trimming: 6 bases; J trimming: 6 bases; junction bases outside the gene matches: 4. CDR3 DNA: TGCGCCAGCAGGACAGGGGAGGCTCAGCCCCAGCATTTT. This sequence encodes CASRTGEAQPQHF.

The CDR3 nucleotides are TGTGCCAGCGGCCCTCAAGACTGGGGCGATACGCAGTATTTT. It codes for CASGPQDWGDTQYF. The chain carries TRBV5-6 and TRBJ2-3, with D possibly TRBD1 on 5 matching bases. The CDR3 is 14 amino acids. CDR1 and CDR2 (germline): SGHDT, YYEEEE. V lost 7 bases and J 6 bases, leaving 18 bases between the germline ends.

V and J are TRBV4-1 and TRBJ1-2, with D unclear. From germline, CDR1 is MGHRA and CDR2 YSYEKL. CDR3 length: 13 residues. V was trimmed by 0 bases and J by 5 bases, leaving 7 bases between them. DNA of the CDR3: TGCGCCAGCAGCCAAGATGAACAGTATGGCTACACCTTC. This translates into CASSQDEQYGYTF.

The rearrangement joins TRBV18 to TRBJ2-1; 7 bases are shared with TRBD2. Germline V gene lookup returns CDR1 KGHSH and CDR2 LQKENI. The CDR3 is 16 amino acids. The ends lost 3 bases at V and 13 bases at J; junction bases unmatched: 18. This CDR3 reads CASSPEGGSLTGSQFF. CDR3 coding DNA: TGTGCCAGCTCACCGGAAGGCGGGAGTTTGACCGGTTCACAGTTCTTC.

The rearrangement uses TRBV23-1 and TRBJ2-7, with a weak D call TRBD2 (6 bases). TRBV23-1 carries the ORF label, with uncertain function. Trimming took off 2 bases at V and 0 bases at J, with 11 bases between the two ends. The CDR3 contains 15 residues. The CDR3 nucleotides are TGCGCCAGCAGTCAAGACGGAGGGTCCTCCTACGAGCAGTACTTC. This translates into CASSQDGGSSYEQYF.

To note about this clone: The junction does not match germline at one end; this may be a read error. The V and J genes are TRBV6-1 and TRBJ2-7; D ambiguous. CDR1 is MNHNS and CDR2 is SASEGT in the germline V gene. The CDR3 is 11 residues long. In DNA form, the CDR3 reads TGTGCCAGCAGTGAAAGTAGAGAGAGCCGCTTC. It codes for CASSESRESRF.

The chain carries TRBV2 and TRBJ1-2, with 8 bases fitting TRBD1. Germline V lookup: CDR1 SNHLY, CDR2 FYNNEI. This CDR3 has 14 residues. The J segment lost 5 bases and the V segment lost 5 bases, leaving 7 bases of the junction unmatched. The CDR3 reads CASSFTDRDYGYTF. The CDR3, as DNA: TGTGCCAGCAGTTTTACGGACAGGGATTATGGCTACACCTTC.